This T cell receptor beta chain stems from a study of cytomegalovirus exposure and HLA in healthy donors. The CDR3 has 14 amino acids. Germline CDR1 and CDR2: SGHTA and FQGNSA. Trimming at V came to 1 base and at J to 6 bases, leaving 1 base not matched to a gene. The PCR used 60 Vbeta and 13 Jbeta primers. Libraries were prepared by immunoSEQ multiplex PCR; TCRdb keeps only in-frame clonotypes and omits some of them. Altogether fewer than 150,000 clones are present, approximately 80% being singletons, with the ten largest covering around 2.7%. This sequence originates from a woman between 18 and 30 years old in good health and CMV-seronegative. The sequenced sample was PBMCs. The chain has TRBV7-2 and TRBJ2-1; 9 bases agree with TRBD2. The CDR3 reads CASSLGLAANEQFF. CDR3 coding DNA: TGTGCCAGCAGCTTAGGACTAGCGGCCAATGAGCAGTTCTTC.